This TCR beta chain was obtained from a study of T-cell memory formation after mild COVID-19. Overall study context: Largely donor-specific TCR clusters were found. Study observations and caveats: Pre-infection memory harbored some responding clones, suggesting cross-reactive memory joined. Clones contracting day 15 to 85 were balanced CD4/CD8; later expanders leaned CD4+.

This clonotype occurred a few times. The antigen remains undetermined. CDR3 length: 16 amino acids. Germline V lookup: CDR1 MNHEY, CDR2 SVGAGI. Trimming cost V 0 bases and J 4 bases, with 13 bases left between them. TCRdb fed the 5' RACE reads into MiXCR, producing one record per CDR3 protein. The sample has a few hundred thousand distinct CDR3 sequences, about 10% seen once. This TCR came from a man aged 18-30 years who had mild COVID-19 (a few samples of this study predate the infection). Cell type and time point are not known. The gene calls are TRBV6-5 and TRBJ2-4, with D possibly matching TRBD2 (5 bases). Sequenced material: PBMCs or a T cell subset sorted from them (not recorded which). The CDR3 loop reads CASSYSRVGVKNIQYF. The DNA for the CDR3 is TGTGCCAGCAGTTACTCGAGGGTCGGGGTAAAAAACATTCAGTACTTC.